Below are 27 T cell receptor beta chains sequenced from a single sample in a study of OX40 agonist ivuxolimab in advanced cancers. Measured with immunoSEQ multiplex PCR; TCRdb has only the in-frame clones, and not every one. The sample yields approximately 100,000 clones, around nine tenths seen once. This material consisted of CD4+ or CD8+ T cells sorted from blood, taken in a trial of the OX40 agonist ivuxolimab. Receptors originate from an adult with an advanced solid tumor such as melanoma, head and neck, liver or kidney cancer.

V and J are TRBV7-2 and TRBJ1-1; a weak D match, TRBD1 (5 bases). Germline V CDR1 and CDR2: SGHTA, FQGNSA. CDR3 length: 14 residues. Trimming took off 2 bases at V and 6 bases at J, with 13 bases between the two ends. Here the CDR3 DNA reads TGTGCCAGCAGCTTATCATCACAGGTCGCTGAAGCTTTCTTT. Protein product: CASSLSSQVAEAFF.

The chain links TRBV5-1 to TRBJ2-1; the D gene could be TRBD1 or TRBD2 (5 bases each). The germline V gene encodes CDR1 SGHRS and CDR2 YFSETQ. This CDR3 is built from 16 residues. V lost 4 bases, J lost 8 bases, and 22 bases lay in between. The CDR3, as DNA: TGCGCCAGCAGCGCGCTCCGGGACGCAATAGGAGATGAGCAGTTCTTC. It yields the protein CASSALRDAIGDEQFF.

Only a few counts were recorded for this clone. V usage is TRBV19 and J usage is TRBJ1-2, with D perhaps matching TRBD1 (5 bases). V was cut by 3 bases and J by 13 bases, with 12 bases left in between. The CDR3 length is 11 residues. Per the germline V gene, CDR1 is LNHDA and CDR2 is SQIVND (reference sequence). CDR3 sequence reads: CASSIRTGVTF. The CDR3 DNA is TGTGCCAGTAGTATCCGGACGGGGGTCACCTTC.

The chain joins TRBV9 to TRBJ2-3; D is undetermined. The CDR3 loop spans 14 amino acids. V was clipped by 0 bases and J by 6 bases, with 11 bases between them. Looked up from germline, CDR1 is SGDLS and CDR2 is YYNGEE. DNA for the CDR3: TGTGCCAGCAGCGTAGCCTGGTTGCGGGATACGCAGTATTTT. Protein product: CASSVAWLRDTQYF.

The CDR3 loop reads CASSALGGKETQYF. The CDR3 DNA sequence: TGTGCCAGCAGCGCGCTCGGGGGAAAAGAGACCCAGTACTTC. The rearrangement joins TRBV7-7 to TRBJ2-5; D perhaps matches TRBD2 (6 bases). The CDR3 is made up of 14 amino acids. CDR1 and CDR2 (germline): SSHAT, FNYEAQ (reference sequence). The V gene lost 5 bases and the J gene lost 3 bases, with 13 bases spanning the gap. Full variable domain (missing parts from reference TRBV7-7 and TRBJ2-5): GAGVSQSPRYKVTKRGQDVTLRCDPISSHATLYWYQQALGQGPEFLTYFNYEAQPDKSGLPSDRFSAERPEGSISTLTIQRTEQRDSAMYRCASSALGGKETQYFGPGTRLLVL.

This chain links TRBV6-5 with TRBJ2-7; the D gene is possibly TRBD2 (5 bases). CDR3 length: 14 residues. The V gene lost 2 bases and the J gene lost 5 bases, with 13 bases spanning the gap. Looked up from germline, CDR1 is MNHEY and CDR2 is SVGAGI. CDR3 in amino acids: CASSYRGSGNEQYF. The CDR3, as DNA: TGTGCCAGCAGTTACCGTGGGAGCGGCAACGAGCAGTACTTC.

J is TRBJ2-6 and V is TRBV6-4; possible D gene TRBD1, 6 bases. The ends were cut back, 5 bases at V and 0 bases at J, with 14 bases in the middle. This CDR3 has 17 residues. Germline-derived CDR1 and CDR2 are MRHNA and SNTAGT. CDR3 loop: CASSPGRGVSGANVLTF. CDR3 coding DNA: TGTGCCAGCAGTCCGGGCAGGGGCGTCTCTGGGGCCAACGTCCTGACTTTC.

The chain combines TRBV19 with TRBJ2-7; D is possibly TRBD2 (5 bases). CDR1 is LNHDA and CDR2 is SQIVND in the germline V gene (reference sequence). The CDR3 extends over 16 amino acids. The V end was cut by 0 bases, the J end by 0 bases, with 12 bases between. The CDR3 nucleotides read TGTGCCAGTAGTATAGATGGAAATAGCGTCTCCTACGAGCAGTACTTC. It encodes CASSIDGNSVSYEQYF.

This chain connects TRBV27 to TRBJ2-2, with TRBD2 matching over 8 bases. V gave up 0 bases and J gave up 5 bases; unmatched junction bases: 5. There are 16 residues in the CDR3. Per germline, CDR1 MNHEY and CDR2 SMNVEV (reference sequence). CDR3 in amino acids: CASSLSLAGSTGELFF. CDR3 coding DNA: TGTGCCAGCAGTTTATCGTTAGCGGGGTCGACCGGGGAGCTGTTTTTT.

The chain has TRBV7-3 and TRBJ2-1; TRBD1 matches 11 bases. The CDR3 length is 15 residues. Germline lookup yields CDR1 SGHTA and CDR2 FQGTGA. V trimming: 3 bases; J trimming: 10 bases; junction bases outside the gene matches: 8. DNA of the CDR3: TGTGCCAGCAGCTTTACGGGACAGGGGGTAGGGGAGCAGTTCTTC. This gives the protein CASSFTGQGVGEQFF.

The J gene is TRBJ2-3, the V gene TRBV10-3; 7 bases are shared with TRBD2. CDR3 length: 15 amino acids. V shed 4 bases and J 7 bases; nucleotides not matched to a gene: 11. Germline CDR1 is ENHRY and CDR2 is SYGVKD. CDR3: CAISVGGRGENTQYF. The DNA for the CDR3 is TGTGCCATCAGTGTCGGTGGGAGGGGAGAGAATACGCAGTATTTT.

The chain couples TRBV10-2 to TRBJ2-7, with 7 bases lining up with TRBD1. J gave up 0 bases and V 1 base, and 3 bases lay outside the gene matches. Germline CDR1 WSHSY, CDR2 SAAADI. The CDR3 totals 15 residues. The CDR3 DNA reads as TGCGCCAGCAGTGAGTGGACAGGCAGCTCCTACGAGCAGTACTTC. This gives the protein CASSEWTGSSYEQYF.

This rearrangement joins TRBV28 to TRBJ2-7; possibly TRBD2 for D (5 bases). Germline V gene data show CDR1 as MDHEN and CDR2 as SYDVKM. Trimming removed 5 bases from V and 3 bases from J, with 8 bases in between. This CDR3 comprises 12 residues. The CDR3 region is CASSEGRYEQYF. The CDR3 DNA follows: TGTGCCAGCAGTGAGGGCCGCTACGAGCAGTACTTC.

The rearrangement uses TRBV28 and TRBJ2-7; perhaps TRBD2 as D (7 bases). V lost 10 bases and J 4 bases, leaving 20 bases between the germline ends. CDR3 length: 14 residues. Germline CDR1 is MDHEN and CDR2 is SYDVKM. The CDR3 is CATFPSGGRYEQYF. Here the CDR3 DNA reads TGTGCCACCTTCCCATCGGGGGGCCGGTACGAGCAGTACTTC.

This chain joins TRBV5-1 and TRBJ2-6; D is ambiguous. V shed 4 bases and J shed 4 bases, with 15 bases lying between them. CDR3 length: 16 amino acids. Looked up from germline, CDR1 is SGHRS and CDR2 is YFSETQ. CDR3 region: CASSRASGSGANVLTF. The CDR3 region has the DNA TGCGCCAGCAGCCGAGCGTCCGGGTCCGGGGCCAACGTCCTGACTTTC. Complete variable domain (other parts from reference TRBV5-1 and TRBJ2-6): KAGVTQTPRYLIKTRGQQVTLSCSPISGHRSVSWYQQTPGQGLQFLFEYFSETQRNKGNFPGRFSGRQFSNSRSEMNVSTLELGDSALYLCASSRASGSGANVLTFGAGSRLTVL.

This chain links TRBV7-2 with TRBJ2-5; D perhaps matches TRBD1 (5 bases). The CDR3 extends over 14 amino acids. V was trimmed by 4 bases and J by 1 base, leaving 10 bases between them. Germline V lookup: CDR1 SGHTA, CDR2 FQGNSA. DNA of the CDR3: TGTGCCAGCAGCTCCGACAGATTCCAAGAGACCCAGTACTTC. Translation gives CASSSDRFQETQYF.

The chain combines TRBV6-5 with TRBJ1-2, with D uncertain. V lost 2 bases and J lost 5, with 6 bases in between. From germline, CDR1 is MNHEY and CDR2 SVGAGI. The CDR3 spans 12 residues. CDR3 in amino acids: CASSYKGYGYTF. CDR3 in DNA: TGTGCCAGCAGTTACAAAGGGTATGGCTACACCTTC.

V is TRBV5-1 and J is TRBJ2-3; D might be TRBD1 (5 bases). The germline V and J ends were trimmed by 6 bases and 2 bases, with 10 bases remaining between them. CDR1 and CDR2 from the germline V gene are SGHRS and YFSETQ. This CDR3 is 13 amino acids long. The CDR3 loop reads CASKAGSTDTQYF. CDR3 DNA sequence: TGCGCCAGCAAGGCAGGGTCCACAGATACGCAGTATTTT.

This clone was counted once. The genes are TRBV5-1 and TRBJ2-3, with a possible D match to TRBD2 (6 bases). Germline V gene sequence: CDR1 SGHRS, CDR2 YFSETQ. V lost 2 bases to trimming and J lost 2 bases, with 12 bases between them. The CDR3 has 15 amino acids. The CDR3 loop reads CASSFAGRLTDTQYF. The CDR3 region has the DNA TGCGCCAGCAGCTTTGCCGGGAGACTCACAGATACGCAGTATTTT.

The gene calls are TRBV7-9 and TRBJ2-5, with a weak D call TRBD1 (6 bases). Trimming left V 2 bases short and J 2 bases short, with 9 bases between. Looked up from germline, CDR1 is SEHNR and CDR2 is FQNEAQ (reference sequence). The CDR3 spans 14 residues. DNA of the CDR3: TGTGCCAGCAGCTTACGCCAGGGGCAAGAGACCCAGTACTTC. Encoded protein: CASSLRQGQETQYF.

The chain uses TRBV19 and TRBJ1-1; D is ambiguous. Germline V gene data show CDR1 as LNHDA and CDR2 as SQIVND (reference sequence). V was cut by 7 bases and J by 1 base, with 10 bases left in between. CDR3 size: 13 residues. CDR3 sequence reads: CASTGLQNTEAFF. The DNA of the CDR3 is TGTGCCAGTACCGGGTTGCAGAACACTGAAGCTTTCTTT. The full variable domain, with the rest looked up from reference TRBV19 and TRBJ1-1, is DGGITQSPKYLFRKEGQNVTLSCEQNLNHDAMYWYRQDPGQGLRLIYYSQIVNDFQKGDIAEGYSVSREKKESFPLTVTSAQKNPTAFYLCASTGLQNTEAFFGQGTRLTVV.

This chain links TRBV30 with TRBJ2-1; 13 nucleotides agree with TRBD2. After removal of 0 bases from V and 3 bases from J, the junction contained 2 bases not matched to a gene. Germline CDR1 reads GTSNPN; CDR2 reads SVGIG (reference sequence). The CDR3 sequence is 16 residues long. The CDR3 coding sequence is TGTGCCTGGAGTGTAACTAGCGGGAGGGTCTACAATGAGCAGTTCTTC. Its protein product is CAWSVTSGRVYNEQFF. Drawing the rest from reference TRBV30 and TRBJ2-1, the complete variable domain is SQTIHQWPATLVQPVGSPLSLECTVEGTSNPNLYWYRQAAGRGLQLLFYSVGIGQISSEVPQNLSASRPQDRQFILSSKKLLLSDSGFYLCAWSVTSGRVYNEQFFGPGTRLTVL.

The V call is TRBV18, the J call TRBJ2-5; a possible D gene is TRBD1 (5 bases). Germline V gives CDR1 KGHSH, CDR2 LQKENI. The CDR3 totals 14 residues. With 4 bases removed from V and 5 bases from J, the gap between germline ends came to 14 bases. CDR3 loop: CASSQNQGSETQYF. The CDR3 region has the DNA TGTGCCAGCTCACAAAACCAGGGAAGCGAGACCCAGTACTTC.

The chain is built from TRBV7-2 and TRBJ2-7, with 7 bases that match TRBD2. Looked up from germline, CDR1 is SGHTA and CDR2 is FQGNSA. Trimming at V came to 5 bases and at J to 6 bases, leaving 13 bases not matched to a gene. CDR3 length: 15 residues. Written as DNA, the CDR3 is TGTGCCAGCAGCCCTTCCGGCGGGGGATTAGGCGAGCAGTACTTC. Translation gives CASSPSGGGLGEQYF.

The V gene is TRBV29-1, the J gene TRBJ2-1; D ambiguous. Germline V gene data show CDR1 as SQVTM and CDR2 as ANQGSEA. The length of the CDR3 is 12 residues. Here the CDR3 DNA reads TGCTTCGGAGTTAGCTCCTACAATGAGCAGTTCTTC. It specifies CFGVSSYNEQFF.

J is TRBJ1-1 and V is TRBV6-6; no clear D. Looked up from germline, CDR1 is MNHNY and CDR2 is SVGAGI (reference sequence). This CDR3 region has 12 residues. V lost 6 bases to trimming and J lost 4 bases, with 9 bases between them. CDR3 amino acids: CASSLRGTEAFF. The CDR3 DNA reads as TGTGCCAGCAGCCTCCGGGGCACTGAAGCTTTCTTT.

The gene calls are TRBV5-1 and TRBJ2-7; D may be TRBD2 (5 bases). The CDR3 spans 14 residues. Germline loops: CDR1 SGHRS, CDR2 YFSETQ. V lost 4 bases, J lost 0 bases, and 11 bases lay in between. The CDR3 reads CASSNDAGSYEQYF. CDR3 DNA: TGCGCCAGCAGCAACGACGCGGGCTCCTACGAGCAGTACTTC.